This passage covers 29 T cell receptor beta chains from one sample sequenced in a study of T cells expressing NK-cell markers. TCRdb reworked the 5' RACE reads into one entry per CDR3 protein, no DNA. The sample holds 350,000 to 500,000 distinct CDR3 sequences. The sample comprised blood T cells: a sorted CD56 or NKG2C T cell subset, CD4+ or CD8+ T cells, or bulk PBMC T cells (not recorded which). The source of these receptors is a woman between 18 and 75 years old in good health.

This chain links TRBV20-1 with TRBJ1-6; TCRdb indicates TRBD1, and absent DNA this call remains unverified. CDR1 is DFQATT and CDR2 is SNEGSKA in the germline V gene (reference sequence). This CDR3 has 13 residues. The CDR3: CSARTIQGSPLHF.

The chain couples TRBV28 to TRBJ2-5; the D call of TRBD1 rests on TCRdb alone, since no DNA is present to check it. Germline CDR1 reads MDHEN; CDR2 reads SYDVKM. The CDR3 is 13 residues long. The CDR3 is CASSPQGLETQYF.

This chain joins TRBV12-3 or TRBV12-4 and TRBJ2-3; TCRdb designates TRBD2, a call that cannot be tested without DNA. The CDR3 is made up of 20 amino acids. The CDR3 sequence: CASSFGGLGIGLALPYTQYF.

CDR3 amino acids: CAWRTSGPYNEQFF. This rearrangement joins TRBV30 to TRBJ2-1; with no DNA, the TCRdb D assignment of TRBD2 cannot be verified. The V gene's germline CDR1 is GTSNPN and CDR2 SVGIG (reference sequence). The CDR3 is 14 amino acids.

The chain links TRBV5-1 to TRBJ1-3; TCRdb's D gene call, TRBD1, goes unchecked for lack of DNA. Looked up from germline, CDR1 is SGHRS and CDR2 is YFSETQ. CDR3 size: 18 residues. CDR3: CASSSGTNSKASGNTIYF.

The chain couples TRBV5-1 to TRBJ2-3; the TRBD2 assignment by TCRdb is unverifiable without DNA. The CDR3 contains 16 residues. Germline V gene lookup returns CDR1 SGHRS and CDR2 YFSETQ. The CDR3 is CASSPELAKSTDTQYF.

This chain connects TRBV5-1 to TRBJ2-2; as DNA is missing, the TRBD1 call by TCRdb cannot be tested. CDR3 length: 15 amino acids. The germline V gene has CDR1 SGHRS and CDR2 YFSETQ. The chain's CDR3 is CASSPLDTNTGELFF.

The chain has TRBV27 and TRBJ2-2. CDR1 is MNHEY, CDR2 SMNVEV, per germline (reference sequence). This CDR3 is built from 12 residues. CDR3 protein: CASQRLTGELFF.

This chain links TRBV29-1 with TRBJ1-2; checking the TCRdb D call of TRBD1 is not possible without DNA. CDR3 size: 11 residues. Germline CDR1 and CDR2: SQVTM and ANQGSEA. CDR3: CSVYRGGGYTF.

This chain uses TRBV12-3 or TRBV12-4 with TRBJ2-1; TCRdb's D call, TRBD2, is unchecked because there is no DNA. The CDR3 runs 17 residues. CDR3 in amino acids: CASSPPGGGASYNEQFF.

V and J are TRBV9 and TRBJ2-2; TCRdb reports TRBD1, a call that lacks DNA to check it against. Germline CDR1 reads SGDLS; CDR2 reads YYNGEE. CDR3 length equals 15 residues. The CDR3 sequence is CASSVEGSPTGELFF.

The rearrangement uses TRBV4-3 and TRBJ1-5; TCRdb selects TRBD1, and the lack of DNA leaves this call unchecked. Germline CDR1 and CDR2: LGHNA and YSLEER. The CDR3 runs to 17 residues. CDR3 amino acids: CASSQGGQGLSNQPQHF.

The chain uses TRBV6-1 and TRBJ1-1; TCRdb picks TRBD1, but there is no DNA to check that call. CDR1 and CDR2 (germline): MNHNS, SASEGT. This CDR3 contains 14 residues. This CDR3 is CASSEDRVNTEAFF.

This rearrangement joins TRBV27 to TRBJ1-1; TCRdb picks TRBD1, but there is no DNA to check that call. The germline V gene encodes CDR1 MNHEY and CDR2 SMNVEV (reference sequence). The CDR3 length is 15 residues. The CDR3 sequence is CASSLGAKAAAEAFF.

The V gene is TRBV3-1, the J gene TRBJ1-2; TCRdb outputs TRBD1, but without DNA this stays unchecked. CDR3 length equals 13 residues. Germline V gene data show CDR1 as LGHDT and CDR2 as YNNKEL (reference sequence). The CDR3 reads CASRGQGNYGYTF. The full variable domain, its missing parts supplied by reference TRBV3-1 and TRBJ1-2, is DTAVSQTPKYLVTQMGNDKSIKCEQNLGHDTMYWYKQDSKKFLKIMFSYNNKELIINETVPNRFSPKSPDKAHLNLHINSLELGDSAVYFCASRGQGNYGYTFGSGTRLTVV.

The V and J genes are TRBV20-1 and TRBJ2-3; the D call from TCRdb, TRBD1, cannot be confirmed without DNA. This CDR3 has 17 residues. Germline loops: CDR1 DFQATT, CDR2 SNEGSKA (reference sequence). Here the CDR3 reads CSARDPKRGVRADTQYF.

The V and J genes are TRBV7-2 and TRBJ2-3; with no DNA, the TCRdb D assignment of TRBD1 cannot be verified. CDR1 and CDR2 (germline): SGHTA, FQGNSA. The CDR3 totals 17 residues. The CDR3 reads CASSLVIGTALTDTQYF.

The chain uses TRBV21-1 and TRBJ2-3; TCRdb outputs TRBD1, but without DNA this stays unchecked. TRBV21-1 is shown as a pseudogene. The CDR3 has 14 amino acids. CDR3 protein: CASIPAGATDTQYF.

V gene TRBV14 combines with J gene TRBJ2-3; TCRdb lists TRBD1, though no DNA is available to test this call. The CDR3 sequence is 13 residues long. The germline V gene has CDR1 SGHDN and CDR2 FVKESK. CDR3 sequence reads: CASSVRGGDTQYF.

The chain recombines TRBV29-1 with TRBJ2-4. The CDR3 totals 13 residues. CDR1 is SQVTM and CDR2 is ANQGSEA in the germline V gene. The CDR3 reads CSATGIAKNIQYF.

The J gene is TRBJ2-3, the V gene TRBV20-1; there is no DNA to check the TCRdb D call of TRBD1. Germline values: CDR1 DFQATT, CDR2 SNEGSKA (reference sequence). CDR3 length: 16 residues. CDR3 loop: CSAGGRRGRDTDTQYF.

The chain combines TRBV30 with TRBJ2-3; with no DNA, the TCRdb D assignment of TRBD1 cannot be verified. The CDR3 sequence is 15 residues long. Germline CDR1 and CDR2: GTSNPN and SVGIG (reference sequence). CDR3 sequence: CAWSGTGLPTDTQYF. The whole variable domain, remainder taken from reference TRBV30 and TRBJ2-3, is SQTIHQWPATLVQPVGSPLSLECTVEGTSNPNLYWYRQAAGRGLQLLFYSVGIGQISSEVPQNLSASRPQDRQFILSSKKLLLSDSGFYLCAWSGTGLPTDTQYFGPGTRLTVL.

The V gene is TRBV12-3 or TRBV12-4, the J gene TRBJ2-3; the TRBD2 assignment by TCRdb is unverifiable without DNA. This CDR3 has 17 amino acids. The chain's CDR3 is CASSFSNLAASTDTQYF.

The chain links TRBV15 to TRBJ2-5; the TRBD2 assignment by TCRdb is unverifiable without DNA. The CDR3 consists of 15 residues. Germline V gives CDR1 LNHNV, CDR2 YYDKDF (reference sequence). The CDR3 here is CATGLVAGGQETQYF.

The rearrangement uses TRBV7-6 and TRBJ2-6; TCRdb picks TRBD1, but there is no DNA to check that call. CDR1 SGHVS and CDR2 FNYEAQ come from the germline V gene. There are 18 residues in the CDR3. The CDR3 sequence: CASSFWGRKGTGANVLTF.

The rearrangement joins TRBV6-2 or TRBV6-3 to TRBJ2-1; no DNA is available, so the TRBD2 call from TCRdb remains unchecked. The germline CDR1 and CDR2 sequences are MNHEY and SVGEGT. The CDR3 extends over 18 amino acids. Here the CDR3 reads CASDPNNPPTSGGDEQFF.

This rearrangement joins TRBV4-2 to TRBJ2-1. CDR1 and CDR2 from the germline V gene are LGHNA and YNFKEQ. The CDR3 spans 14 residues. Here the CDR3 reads CASSQDSDRNEQFF.

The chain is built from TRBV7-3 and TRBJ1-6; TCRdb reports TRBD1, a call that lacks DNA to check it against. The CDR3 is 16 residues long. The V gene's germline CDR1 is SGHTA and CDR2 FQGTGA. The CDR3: CASSLTAMGAPSPLHF.

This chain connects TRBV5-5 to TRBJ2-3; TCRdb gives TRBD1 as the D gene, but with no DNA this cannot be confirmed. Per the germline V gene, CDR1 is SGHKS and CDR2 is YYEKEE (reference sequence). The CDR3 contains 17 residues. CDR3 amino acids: CASSYLSGEIISDTQYF.